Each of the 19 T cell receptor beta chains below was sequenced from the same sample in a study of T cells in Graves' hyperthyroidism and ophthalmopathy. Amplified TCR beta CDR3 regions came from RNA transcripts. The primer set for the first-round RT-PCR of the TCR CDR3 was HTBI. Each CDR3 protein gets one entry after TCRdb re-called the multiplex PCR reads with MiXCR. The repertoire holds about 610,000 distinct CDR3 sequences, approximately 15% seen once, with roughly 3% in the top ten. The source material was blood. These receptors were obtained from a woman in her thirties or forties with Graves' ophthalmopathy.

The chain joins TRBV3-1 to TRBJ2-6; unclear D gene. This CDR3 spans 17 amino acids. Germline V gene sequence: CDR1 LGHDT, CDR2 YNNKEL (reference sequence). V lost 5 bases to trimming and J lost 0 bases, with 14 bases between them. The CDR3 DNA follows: TGTGCCAGCAGCTCCTTCCCACTGAACTCTGGGGCCAACGTCCTGACTTTC. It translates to CASSSFPLNSGANVLTF.

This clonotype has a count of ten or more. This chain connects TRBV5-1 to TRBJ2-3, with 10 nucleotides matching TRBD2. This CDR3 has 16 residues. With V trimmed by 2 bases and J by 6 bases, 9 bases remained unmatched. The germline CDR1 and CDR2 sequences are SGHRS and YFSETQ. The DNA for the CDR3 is TGCGCCAGCAGCTTCCTAGCGGGAGTTGCAGGGGATACGCAGTATTTT. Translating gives CASSFLAGVAGDTQYF.

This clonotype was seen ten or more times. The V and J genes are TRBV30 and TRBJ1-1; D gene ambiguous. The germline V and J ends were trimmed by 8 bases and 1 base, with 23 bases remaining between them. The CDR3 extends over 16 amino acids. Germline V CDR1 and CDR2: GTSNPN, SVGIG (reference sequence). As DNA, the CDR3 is TGTGCCCGGGAACTCTTGACGGGAAAGCAGAACACTGAAGCTTTCTTT. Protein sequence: CARELLTGKQNTEAFF.

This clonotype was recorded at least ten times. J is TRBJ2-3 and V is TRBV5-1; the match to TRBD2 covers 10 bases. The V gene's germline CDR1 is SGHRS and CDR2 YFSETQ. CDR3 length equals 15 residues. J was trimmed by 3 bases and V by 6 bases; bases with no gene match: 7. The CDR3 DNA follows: TGCGCCAGCATGTTCCTAGCGGGGGAAACAGATACGCAGTATTTT. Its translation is CASMFLAGETDTQYF.

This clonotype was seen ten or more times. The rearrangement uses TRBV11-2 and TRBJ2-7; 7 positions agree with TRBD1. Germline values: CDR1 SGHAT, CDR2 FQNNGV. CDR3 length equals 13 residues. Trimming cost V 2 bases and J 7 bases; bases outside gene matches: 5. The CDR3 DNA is TGTGCCAGCAGCTTATTTTCAGGGGGAGAGCAGTACTTC. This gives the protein CASSLFSGGEQYF.

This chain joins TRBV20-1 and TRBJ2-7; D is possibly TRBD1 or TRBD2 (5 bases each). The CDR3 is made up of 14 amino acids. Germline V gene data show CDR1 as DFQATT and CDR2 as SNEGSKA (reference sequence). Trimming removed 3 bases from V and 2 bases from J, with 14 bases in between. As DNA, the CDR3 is TGCAGTGCTAGTTCGGGGACCCGTACCTACGAGCAGTACTTC. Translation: CSASSGTRTYEQYF.

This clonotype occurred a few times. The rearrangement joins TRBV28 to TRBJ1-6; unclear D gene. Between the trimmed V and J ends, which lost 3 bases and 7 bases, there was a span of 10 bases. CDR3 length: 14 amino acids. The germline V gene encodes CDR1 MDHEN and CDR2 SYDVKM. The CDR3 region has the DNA TGTGCCAGCAGTTTCCCCATTAGGAATTCACCCCTCCACTTT. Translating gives CASSFPIRNSPLHF.

CDR3 DNA: TGCAGTGCTAGTCCCCCGGCAGGATACACCTTC. Protein: CSASPPAGYTF. The V gene is TRBV20-1, the J gene TRBJ1-2; D is uncertain. The germline V and J ends were trimmed by 3 bases and 11 bases, with 13 bases remaining between them. Germline CDR1 and CDR2: DFQATT and SNEGSKA (reference sequence). This CDR3 spans 11 amino acids.

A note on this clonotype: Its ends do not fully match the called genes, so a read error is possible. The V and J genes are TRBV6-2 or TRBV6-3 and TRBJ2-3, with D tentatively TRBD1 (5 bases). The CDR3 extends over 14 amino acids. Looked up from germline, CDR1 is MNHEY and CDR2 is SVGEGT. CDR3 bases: TGTGCCAGCACATCGGGCGAATCCACAGGTACGCAGTATTTT. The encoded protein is CASTSGESTGTQYF.

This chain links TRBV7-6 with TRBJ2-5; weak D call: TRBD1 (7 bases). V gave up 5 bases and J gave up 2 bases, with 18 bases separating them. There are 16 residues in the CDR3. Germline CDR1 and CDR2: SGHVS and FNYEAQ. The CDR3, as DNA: TGTGCCAGCAGCCCTAGGCGGGCGGGACAGCAAGAGACCCAGTACTTC. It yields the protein CASSPRRAGQQETQYF.

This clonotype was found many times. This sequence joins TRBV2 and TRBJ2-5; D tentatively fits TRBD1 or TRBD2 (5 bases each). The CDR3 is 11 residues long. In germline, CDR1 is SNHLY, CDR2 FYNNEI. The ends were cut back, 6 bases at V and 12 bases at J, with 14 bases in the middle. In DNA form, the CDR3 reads TGTGCCAGCAGCTCCGACTTGGGGGAGTACTTC. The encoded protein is CASSSDLGEYF.

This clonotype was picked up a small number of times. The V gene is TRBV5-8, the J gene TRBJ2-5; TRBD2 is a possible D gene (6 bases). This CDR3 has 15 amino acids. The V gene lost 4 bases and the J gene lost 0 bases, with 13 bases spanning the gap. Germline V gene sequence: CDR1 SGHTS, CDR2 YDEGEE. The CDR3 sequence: CASSARRDYQETQYF. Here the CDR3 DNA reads TGTGCCAGCAGCGCCAGGAGGGACTACCAAGAGACCCAGTACTTC.

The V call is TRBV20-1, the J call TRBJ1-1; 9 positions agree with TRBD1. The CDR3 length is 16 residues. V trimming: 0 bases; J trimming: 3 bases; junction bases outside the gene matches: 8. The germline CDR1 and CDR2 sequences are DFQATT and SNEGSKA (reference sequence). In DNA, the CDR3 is TGCAGTGCTAGAGATACTGGGACAGGGACTGACACTGAAGCTTTCTTT. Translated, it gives CSARDTGTGTDTEAFF.

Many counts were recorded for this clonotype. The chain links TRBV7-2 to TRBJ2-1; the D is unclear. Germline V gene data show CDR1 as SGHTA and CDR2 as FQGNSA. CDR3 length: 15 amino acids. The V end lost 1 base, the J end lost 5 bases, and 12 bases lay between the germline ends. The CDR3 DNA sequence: TGTGCCAGCAGCTTAGTGGGTCTGCGAAACAATGAGCAGTTCTTC. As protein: CASSLVGLRNNEQFF.

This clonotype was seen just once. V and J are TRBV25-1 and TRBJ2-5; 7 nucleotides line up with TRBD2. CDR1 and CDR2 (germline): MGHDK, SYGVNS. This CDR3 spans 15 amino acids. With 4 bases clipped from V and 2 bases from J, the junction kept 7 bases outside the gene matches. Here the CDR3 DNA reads TGTGCCAGCAGTGCTGCCCCCGGGGGGCAAGAGACCCAGTACTTC. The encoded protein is CASSAAPGGQETQYF.

This CDR3 reads CASSHPGAGGYTF. As DNA, the CDR3 is TGCGCCAGCAGCCATCCCGGCGCCGGGGGCTACACCTTC. The genes are TRBV4-1 and TRBJ1-2, with D unresolved. The CDR3 length is 13 residues. V was clipped by 3 bases and J by 8 bases, with 13 bases between them. Germline CDR1 and CDR2: MGHRA and YSYEKL.

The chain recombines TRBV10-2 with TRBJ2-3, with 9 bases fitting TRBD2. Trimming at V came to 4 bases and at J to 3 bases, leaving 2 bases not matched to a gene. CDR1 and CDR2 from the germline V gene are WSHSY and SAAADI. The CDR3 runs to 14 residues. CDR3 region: CASSVSGRTDTQYF. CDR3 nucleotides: TGCGCCAGCAGTGTTAGCGGGAGAACAGATACGCAGTATTTT.

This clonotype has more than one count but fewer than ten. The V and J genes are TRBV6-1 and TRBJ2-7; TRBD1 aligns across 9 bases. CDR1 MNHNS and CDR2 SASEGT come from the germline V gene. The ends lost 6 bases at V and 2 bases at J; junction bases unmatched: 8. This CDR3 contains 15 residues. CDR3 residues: CASRLTGTGPYEQYF. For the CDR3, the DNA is TGTGCCAGCAGACTGACAGGGACAGGGCCCTACGAGCAGTACTTC.

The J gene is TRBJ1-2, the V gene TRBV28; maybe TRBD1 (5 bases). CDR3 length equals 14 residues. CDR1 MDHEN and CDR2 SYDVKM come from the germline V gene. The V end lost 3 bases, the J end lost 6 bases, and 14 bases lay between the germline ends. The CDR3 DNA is TGTGCCAGCAGTTTGGAGGGACCGCGGGATGGCTACACCTTC. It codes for CASSLEGPRDGYTF.